Presented here are 25 T cell receptor beta chains from one specimen sequenced in a study of cytomegalovirus exposure and HLA in healthy donors. TCRdb keeps only in-frame clones here, not all; method: immunoSEQ multiplex PCR. The table lists about 88,000 clones, about four fifths of them singletons, with about 12% in the top ten. The sample taken for sequencing was PBMCs. These receptors originate from a woman aged 18-29 years in good health and CMV-seropositive.

This chain connects TRBV5-1 to TRBJ2-3, with D maybe TRBD2 (6 bases). The ends were cut back, 4 bases at V and 3 bases at J, with 12 bases in the middle. This CDR3 contains 14 residues. Germline-derived CDR1 and CDR2 are SGHRS and YFSETQ. The CDR3 region has the DNA TGCGCCAGCAGCCTTGGGACTTTGACAGATACGCAGTATTTT. It translates to CASSLGTLTDTQYF.

This clone was found a few times. This sequence joins TRBV10-1 and TRBJ2-2; 7 nucleotides align to TRBD1. Germline CDR1 and CDR2: WNHNN and SYGVQD (reference sequence). This CDR3 contains 13 residues. J lost 6 bases, V lost 4 bases, and 2 bases had no gene match. The CDR3 nucleotides read TGCGCCAGCAGTGCCCAGGGGGCCGGGGAGCTGTTTTTT. The encoded protein is CASSAQGAGELFF.

This clone was detected only once. Other DNA variants within this sample encode the same CDR3. The V gene is TRBV13, the J gene TRBJ2-7, with TRBD1 identical over 10 bases. V lost 5 bases, J lost 3 bases, and 4 bases stayed unmatched. The CDR3 spans 14 residues. Germline V gene sequence: CDR1 PRHDT, CDR2 FYEKMQ (reference sequence). CDR3 bases: TGTGCCAGCAGCCCCGGACAGGGGGGCTACGAGCAGTACTTC. Protein product: CASSPGQGGYEQYF. Together with reference TRBV13 and TRBJ2-7, the CDR3 gives the full variable domain: AAGVIQSPRHLIKEKRETATLKCYPIPRHDTVYWYQQGPGQDPQFLISFYEKMQSDKGSIPDRFSAQQFSDYHSELNMSSLELGDSALYFCASSPGQGGYEQYFGPGTRLTVT.

This chain links TRBV9 with TRBJ1-2, with D unclear. Germline V gives CDR1 SGDLS, CDR2 YYNGEE. The ends were cut back, 0 bases at V and 2 bases at J, with 11 bases in the middle. The CDR3 runs 15 residues. For the CDR3, the DNA is TGTGCCAGCAGCGTAGAAACCGGTTTAAACTATGGCTACACCTTC. It encodes CASSVETGLNYGYTF.

J is TRBJ1-6 and V is TRBV5-6; no firm D call. The length of the CDR3 is 14 residues. Per germline, CDR1 SGHDT and CDR2 YYEEEE. V was pared by 2 bases and J by 8 bases, with 11 bases between. The CDR3 DNA reads as TGTGCCAGCAGCTTTCCGGGGTCTCATTCACCCCTCCACTTT. It specifies CASSFPGSHSPLHF.

V and J are TRBV6-1 and TRBJ1-4; a weak D match, TRBD1 (6 bases). This CDR3 region has 13 residues. Germline lookup yields CDR1 MNHNS and CDR2 SASEGT. Trimming left V 4 bases short and J 13 bases short, with 16 bases between. The CDR3 DNA sequence: TGTGCCAGCAGTGCACGGCGGGGGCAGGGACTGTTTTTT. Amino acids: CASSARRGQGLFF.

The chain employs TRBV5-1 and TRBJ1-1; TRBD1 agrees at 7 bases. V shed 1 base, J shed 7 bases, and the junction held 4 bases outside the gene matches. The CDR3 contains 13 residues. Germline CDR1 and CDR2: SGHRS and YFSETQ. The CDR3 region is CASSLTGVGEAFF. The CDR3 bases are TGCGCCAGCAGCTTGACAGGGGTGGGTGAAGCTTTCTTT. Based on the CDR3 plus reference TRBV5-1 and TRBJ1-1, the full variable domain is KAGVTQTPRYLIKTRGQQVTLSCSPISGHRSVSWYQQTPGQGLQFLFEYFSETQRNKGNFPGRFSGRQFSNSRSEMNVSTLELGDSALYLCASSLTGVGEAFFGQGTRLTVV.

The CDR3 region is CASRPAGGQNTQYF. The CDR3 DNA sequence: TGTGCCAGCCGCCCAGCGGGGGGGCAGAATACGCAGTATTTT. V gene TRBV19 combines with J gene TRBJ2-3; TRBD2 agrees at 10 bases. CDR1 LNHDA and CDR2 SQIVND come from the germline V gene (reference sequence). This CDR3 contains 14 residues. V was pared by 9 bases and J by 7 bases, with 10 bases of the junction left unmatched.

This chain links TRBV6-1 with TRBJ1-2, with a possible D match to TRBD1 (5 bases). The CDR3 sequence is 14 residues long. Germline CDR1 is MNHNS and CDR2 is SASEGT. Trimming took 2 bases from V and 6 from J, leaving 13 bases between them. CDR3 DNA sequence: TGTGCCAGCAGTGAATATGCGGAAGGGGATGGCTACACCTTC. Translation: CASSEYAEGDGYTF.

The V gene is TRBV6-6, the J gene TRBJ1-5, with D possibly TRBD1 on 6 matching bases. Trimming removed 5 bases from V and 6 bases from J, with 11 bases in between. The CDR3 spans 13 residues. Germline values: CDR1 MNHNY, CDR2 SVGAGI (reference sequence). The chain's CDR3 is CASSHTGSQPQHF. The CDR3 nucleotides are TGTGCCAGCAGTCATACAGGGTCTCAGCCCCAGCATTTT.

This chain uses TRBV29-1 with TRBJ1-3, with 9 bases lining up with TRBD1. J gave up 1 base and V 7 bases, and 5 bases lay outside the gene matches. The CDR3 is made up of 14 amino acids. The germline CDR1 and CDR2 sequences are SQVTM and ANQGSEA. The CDR3 sequence is CSARQGGSGNTIYF. The CDR3 nucleotides are TGCAGCGCAAGACAGGGGGGTTCTGGAAACACCATATATTTT.

V is TRBV7-2 and J is TRBJ1-5; D may be TRBD1 (5 bases). The ends were cut back, 5 bases at V and 2 bases at J, with 19 bases in the middle. This CDR3 has 17 amino acids. Germline CDR1 is SGHTA and CDR2 is FQGNSA. The CDR3 spells CASSRRGLAGGNQPQHF. The CDR3, as DNA: TGTGCCAGCAGCCGACGGGGACTGGCGGGAGGCAATCAGCCCCAGCATTTT.

The chain couples TRBV5-1 to TRBJ2-2, with D maybe TRBD1 (5 bases). This CDR3 has 16 residues. The germline CDR1 and CDR2 sequences are SGHRS and YFSETQ. Trimming removed 6 bases at V and 0 bases at J, with 15 bases between. The CDR3, as DNA: TGCGCCAGCACCTGGAACAGGAGCCCGAACACCGGGGAGCTGTTTTTT. Protein: CASTWNRSPNTGELFF.

This clone was observed once. This sequence joins TRBV7-2 and TRBJ2-5; D perhaps matches TRBD1 (5 bases). CDR3 size: 15 residues. Germline assignment: CDR1 SGHTA and CDR2 FQGNSA. V gave up 1 base and J gave up 5 bases, with 14 bases separating them. CDR3 nucleotide sequence: TGTGCCAGCAGCTTAGGGTCGGCAGGGCCCGAGACCCAGTACTTC. Protein product: CASSLGSAGPETQYF. The variable domain in full, with the rest retrieved from reference TRBV7-2 and TRBJ2-5, is GAGVSQSPSNKVTEKGKDVELRCDPISGHTALYWYRQSLGQGLEFLIYFQGNSAPDKSGLPSDRFSAERTGGSVSTLTIQRTQQEDSAVYLCASSLGSAGPETQYFGPGTRLLVL.

This clone turned up a few times. This chain connects TRBV11-2 to TRBJ1-4, with 8 bases lining up with TRBD1. The germline V gene has CDR1 SGHAT and CDR2 FQNNGV. J lost 10 bases, V lost 0 bases, and 10 bases had no gene match. The CDR3 spans 16 residues. The DNA of the CDR3 is TGTGCCAGCAGCTTAGAGCCAGCGGCAGGGGGCGGAAAACTGTTTTTT. It is translated as CASSLEPAAGGGKLFF.

This clone has only one observation. This chain's CDR3 is CASSLSGNSYEQYF. As DNA, the CDR3 is TGTGCCAGCAGCTTATCAGGGAACTCCTACGAGCAGTACTTC. The rearrangement links TRBV7-9 to TRBJ2-7, with D perhaps matching TRBD1 (5 bases). Per germline, CDR1 SEHNR and CDR2 FQNEAQ (reference sequence). V lost 2 bases and J lost 0, with 8 bases in between. CDR3 length: 14 residues.

Only one count was recorded for this clone. J is TRBJ1-5 and V is TRBV7-9, with a possible D match to TRBD1 (5 bases). The CDR3 has 19 amino acids. Germline V CDR1 and CDR2: SEHNR, FQNEAQ (reference sequence). Trimming took 0 bases from V and 0 from J, leaving 18 bases between them. CDR3 residues: CASSLALEGRIHSNQPQHF. As DNA, the CDR3 is TGTGCCAGCAGCTTAGCCTTGGAGGGGCGTATCCATAGCAATCAGCCCCAGCATTTT.

This clone has only a few counts. This chain joins TRBV19 and TRBJ2-7; D is unclear. V was trimmed by 3 bases and J by 8 bases, leaving 17 bases between them. CDR3 length: 14 amino acids. Germline assignment: CDR1 LNHDA and CDR2 SQIVND (reference sequence). DNA of the CDR3: TGTGCCAGTAGTATGTCTAGTCAGCCGAGCCAGCAGTACTTC. This encodes CASSMSSQPSQQYF. Full variable domain (rest looked up from reference TRBV19 and TRBJ2-7): DGGITQSPKYLFRKEGQNVTLSCEQNLNHDAMYWYRQDPGQGLRLIYYSQIVNDFQKGDIAEGYSVSREKKESFPLTVTSAQKNPTAFYLCASSMSSQPSQQYFGPGTRLTVT.

This clone has just a few counts. The chain joins TRBV2 to TRBJ1-6; 8 nucleotides line up with TRBD1. The germline V gene has CDR1 SNHLY and CDR2 FYNNEI. V shed 6 bases and J 6 bases; nucleotides not matched to a gene: 4. CDR3 length equals 14 residues. CDR3 region: CASRMDRANSPLHF. The CDR3 bases are TGTGCCAGCAGGATGGACAGGGCTAATTCACCCCTCCACTTT.

The chain joins TRBV19 to TRBJ1-2, with 8 bases lining up with TRBD1. Germline V gene sequence: CDR1 LNHDA, CDR2 SQIVND (reference sequence). The CDR3 runs 13 residues. Trimming cost V 0 bases and J 8 bases; bases outside gene matches: 2. CDR3 amino acids: CASSIDQGAGYTF. CDR3 bases: TGTGCCAGTAGTATAGACCAGGGGGCGGGCTACACCTTC.

V is TRBV28 and J is TRBJ1-2; possibly TRBD1 for D (5 bases). The germline V gene encodes CDR1 MDHEN and CDR2 SYDVKM. This CDR3 is built from 16 residues. Trimming took off 6 bases at V and 4 bases at J, with 21 bases between the two ends. CDR3 in amino acids: CASSIALAGRSYGYTF. CDR3 nucleotide sequence: TGTGCCAGCAGCATAGCCCTGGCAGGGCGGTCCTATGGCTACACCTTC.

The CDR3 DNA reads TGTGCCAGCAGCGCTGGACAGGGCAACTCCTACGAGCAGTACTTC. Protein sequence: CASSAGQGNSYEQYF. V usage is TRBV7-6 and J usage is TRBJ2-7; 8 nucleotides align to TRBD1. CDR1 and CDR2 (germline): SGHVS, FNYEAQ. Trimming removed 5 bases from V and 0 bases from J; junction bases left unmatched: 6. The CDR3 covers 15 residues.

The chain is built from TRBV27 and TRBJ2-3, with 9 bases identical to TRBD1. V shed 1 base and J 5 bases; nucleotides not matched to a gene: 4. Germline CDR1 MNHEY, CDR2 SMNVEV (reference sequence). The CDR3 is 15 residues long. CDR3 residues: CASSLWDRDVDTQYF. CDR3 nucleotide sequence: TGTGCCAGCAGTTTATGGGACAGGGATGTAGATACGCAGTATTTT.

The chain is built from TRBV7-9 and TRBJ2-1; D gene unclear. Per germline, CDR1 SEHNR and CDR2 FQNEAQ (reference sequence). This CDR3 contains 16 residues. V was trimmed by 1 base and J by 4 bases, leaving 14 bases between them. In nucleotides, the CDR3 is TGTGCCAGCAGCTTAGTTGGCTTATCGACTTACAATGAGCAGTTCTTC. It encodes CASSLVGLSTYNEQFF.

This clone was recorded once. CDR3 nucleotide sequence: TGTGCCAGCAGAAAAGAGAGGGGGCGCGTTGAGCAGTTCTTC. Encoded protein: CASRKERGRVEQFF. The rearrangement uses TRBV6-6 and TRBJ2-1; 7 positions agree with TRBD1. The junction had 11 bases not matched to a gene; V was cut back by 6 bases and J by 9 bases. The CDR3 has 14 amino acids. CDR1 and CDR2 from the germline V gene are MNHNY and SVGAGI (reference sequence).